The clone carrying this T cell receptor (beta chain) was seen many times. Its antigen remains unidentified. The authors took PBMCs from roughly 9.3 ml fresh peripheral blood. Germline CDR1 reads MNHEY; CDR2 reads SVGEGT. V was clipped by 5 bases and J by 7 bases, with 8 bases between them. CDR3 length: 12 residues. These data are taken from a study of T cells in Graves' hyperthyroidism and ophthalmopathy. Study-level information: Prior to any treatment, at the point of initial diagnosis, peripheral blood was collected. Whole-study results and caveats: Separation of ophthalmopathy from stable hyperthyroidism was achieved by a 13 V-J model.

Amplification of TCR beta CDR3 regions was performed using RNA transcripts as template. The TCR CDR3 was amplified in a first-round RT-PCR using the HTBI primer set. TCRdb re-called the multiplex PCR reads through MiXCR, storing one row per CDR3 protein. Among some 720,000 distinct CDR3 sequences listed, about 17% were seen once. This TCR came from a man aged 18 to 29 with Graves' hyperthyroidism. Sequences were obtained from blood. The J gene is TRBJ2-2, the V gene TRBV6-2 or TRBV6-3, with unresolved D. The CDR3 DNA is TGTGCCAGCAGTACCTGGAGCGGGGAGCTGTTTTTT. It is translated as CASSTWSGELFF.